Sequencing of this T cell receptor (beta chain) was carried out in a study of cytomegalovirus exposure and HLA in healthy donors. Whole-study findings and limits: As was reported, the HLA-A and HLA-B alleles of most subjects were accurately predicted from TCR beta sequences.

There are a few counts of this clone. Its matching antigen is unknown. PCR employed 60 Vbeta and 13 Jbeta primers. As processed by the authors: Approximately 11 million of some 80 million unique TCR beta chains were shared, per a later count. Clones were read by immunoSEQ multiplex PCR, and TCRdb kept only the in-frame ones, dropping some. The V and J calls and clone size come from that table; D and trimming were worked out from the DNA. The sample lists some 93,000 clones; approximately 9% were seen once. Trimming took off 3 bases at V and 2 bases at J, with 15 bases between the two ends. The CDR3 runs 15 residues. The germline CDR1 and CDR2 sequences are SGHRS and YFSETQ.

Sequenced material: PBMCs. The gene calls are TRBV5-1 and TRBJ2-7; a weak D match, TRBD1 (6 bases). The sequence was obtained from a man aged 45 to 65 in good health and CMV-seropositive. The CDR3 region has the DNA TGCGCCAGCAGCTATGGACAGACGACAACCTACGAGCAGTACTTC. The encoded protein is CASSYGQTTTYEQYF. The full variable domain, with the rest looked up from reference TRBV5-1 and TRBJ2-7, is KAGVTQTPRYLIKTRGQQVTLSCSPISGHRSVSWYQQTPGQGLQFLFEYFSETQRNKGNFPGRFSGRQFSNSRSEMNVSTLELGDSALYLCASSYGQTTTYEQYFGPGTRLTVT.